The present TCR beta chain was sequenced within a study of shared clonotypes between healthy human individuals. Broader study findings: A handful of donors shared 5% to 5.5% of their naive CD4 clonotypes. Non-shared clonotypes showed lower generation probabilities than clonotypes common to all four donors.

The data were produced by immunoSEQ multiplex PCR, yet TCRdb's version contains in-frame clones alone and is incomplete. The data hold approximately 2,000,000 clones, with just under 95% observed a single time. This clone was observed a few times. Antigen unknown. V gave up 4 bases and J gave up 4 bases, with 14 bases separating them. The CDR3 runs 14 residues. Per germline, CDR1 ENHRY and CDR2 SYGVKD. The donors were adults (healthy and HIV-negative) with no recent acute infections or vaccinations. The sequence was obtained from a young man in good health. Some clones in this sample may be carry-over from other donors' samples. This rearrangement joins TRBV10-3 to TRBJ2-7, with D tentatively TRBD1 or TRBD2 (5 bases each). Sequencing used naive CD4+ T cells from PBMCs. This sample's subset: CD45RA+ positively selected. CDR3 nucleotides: TGTGCCATCAGTGGGGGGACGTCACCTTACGAGCAGTACTTC. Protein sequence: CAISGGTSPYEQYF.